Shown below are 7 T cell receptor beta chains from a single sample sequenced in a study of response to subunit inactivated influenza vaccine. TCRdb re-called the RT-PCR reads with MiXCR, one entry per CDR3 protein. The profile shows under 850,000 distinct CDR3 sequences, roughly 20% of them singletons. The sample consisted of PBMCs from blood, taken around 5 days after vaccination. The receptors were sampled from a man aged 50-60 years who received an inactivated influenza vaccine.

This clonotype was counted only a few times. The V and J genes are TRBV28 and TRBJ2-4, with 7 bases identical to TRBD1. J lost 1 base, V lost 4 bases, and 4 bases had no gene match. CDR1 MDHEN and CDR2 SYDVKM come from the germline V gene. The CDR3 is 15 amino acids. This CDR3 reads CASSSDRVAKNIQYF. Written as DNA, the CDR3 is TGTGCCAGCAGTTCCGACAGGGTGGCCAAAAACATTCAGTACTTC.

J is TRBJ2-4 and V is TRBV3-1, with D tentatively TRBD2 (5 bases). This CDR3 has 15 residues. Germline CDR1 reads LGHDT; CDR2 reads YNNKEL (reference sequence). V lost 1 base and J lost 4, with 11 bases in between. In DNA, the CDR3 is TGTGCCAGCAGCCAAGTTTTCGAGGGAAAAAACATTCAGTACTTC. Protein product: CASSQVFEGKNIQYF.

This clonotype was seen a handful of times. The rearrangement links TRBV3-1 to TRBJ2-1; 8 bases align to TRBD2. There are 14 residues in the CDR3. Germline V gives CDR1 LGHDT, CDR2 YNNKEL (reference sequence). V gave up 1 base and J gave up 9 bases; unmatched junction bases: 5. CDR3 sequence (DNA): TGTGCCAGCAGCCAAGCTAGCGGGCGAGTTGAGCAGTTCTTC. Protein: CASSQASGRVEQFF.

This sequence joins TRBV12-3 or TRBV12-4 and TRBJ2-3; maybe TRBD2 (5 bases). The germline V and J ends were trimmed by 7 bases and 4 bases, with 9 bases remaining between them. CDR3 length: 12 residues. The CDR3 nucleotides are TGTGCCAGCACCCCTAGCCCAGATACGCAGTATTTT. Translating it yields CASTPSPDTQYF.

The genes are TRBV12-3 or TRBV12-4 and TRBJ2-7, with D possibly matching TRBD1 (5 bases). Trimming stripped 6 bases from V and 0 bases from J, with 12 bases between. The CDR3 is 14 amino acids. The CDR3: CASRLWQGSYEQYF. The CDR3 nucleotides read TGTGCCAGCAGACTATGGCAGGGCTCCTACGAGCAGTACTTC.

This clonotype appeared a few times. This chain uses TRBV7-9 with TRBJ1-1; D unclear. V lost 10 bases and J lost 0, with 6 bases in between. The CDR3 covers 11 residues. The germline V gene encodes CDR1 SEHNR and CDR2 FQNEAQ (reference sequence). The CDR3 bases are TGTGCCACGGGAGTGAACACTGAAGCTTTCTTT. It is translated as CATGVNTEAFF.

This clonotype has a handful of counts. The chain recombines TRBV6-2 or TRBV6-3 with TRBJ1-4; 9 positions match TRBD1. The CDR3 spans 16 residues. The V gene end was trimmed by 0 bases and the J gene end by 7 bases; junction bases not matched to a gene: 6. Germline values: CDR1 MNHEY, CDR2 SVGEGT. In nucleotides, the CDR3 is TGTGCCAGCAGTTACTCCTCCGGGACAGGGAGTGAAAAACTGTTTTTT. It specifies CASSYSSGTGSEKLFF.